This T cell receptor (beta chain) was recorded in a study of T cells after yellow fever vaccination. Regarding the study as a whole: Contamination by abundant bulk-population clonotypes could be present in FACS-sorted repertoires. Some clonotypes were seen in both the CD4 and the CD8 compartments. These made up a small share and likely arose from convergent recombination.

Trimming removed 3 bases from V and 4 bases from J, with 13 bases in between. Germline V CDR1 and CDR2: LNHDA, SQIVND (reference sequence). This CDR3 has 15 residues. The sample holds a few counts of this clonotype. Its specificity is not known. They built TCR cDNA with 5'RACE template switching, a step that put in a universal primer site and UMIs. TCRdb analysed the 5' RACE reads with MiXCR anew, one entry per CDR3 protein. The data contain 610,000 or so distinct CDR3 sequences, roughly 12% of them singletons. The chain joins TRBV19 to TRBJ1-5; possible D gene TRBD1, 5 bases. The material sequenced was PBMCs, taken on the day of the yellow fever booster vaccination. The TCR comes from a man aged 25-45 years who received the YFV17D yellow fever vaccine. CDR3 in amino acids: CASSMAGVRNQPQHF. In DNA form, the CDR3 reads TGTGCCAGTAGTATGGCGGGGGTCAGGAATCAGCCCCAGCATTTT.